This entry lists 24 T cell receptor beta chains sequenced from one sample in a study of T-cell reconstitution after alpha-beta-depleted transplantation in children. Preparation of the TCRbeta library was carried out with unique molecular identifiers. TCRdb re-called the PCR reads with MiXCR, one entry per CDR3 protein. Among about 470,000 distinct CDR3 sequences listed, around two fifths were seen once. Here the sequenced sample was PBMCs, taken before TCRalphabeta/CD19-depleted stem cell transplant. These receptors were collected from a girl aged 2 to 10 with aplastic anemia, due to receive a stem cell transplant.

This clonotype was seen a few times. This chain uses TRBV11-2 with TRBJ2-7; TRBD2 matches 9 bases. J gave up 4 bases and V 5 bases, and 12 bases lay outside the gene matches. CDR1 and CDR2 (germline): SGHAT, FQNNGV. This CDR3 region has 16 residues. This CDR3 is CASSPIRREGGYEQYF. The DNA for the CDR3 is TGTGCCAGCAGCCCCATCAGGCGGGAGGGCGGGTACGAGCAGTACTTC.

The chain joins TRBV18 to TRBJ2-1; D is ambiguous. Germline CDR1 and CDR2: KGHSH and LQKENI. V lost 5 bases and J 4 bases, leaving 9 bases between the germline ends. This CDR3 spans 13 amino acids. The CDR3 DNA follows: TGTGCCAGCTCATACGACCTTTACAATGAGCAGTTCTTC. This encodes CASSYDLYNEQFF.

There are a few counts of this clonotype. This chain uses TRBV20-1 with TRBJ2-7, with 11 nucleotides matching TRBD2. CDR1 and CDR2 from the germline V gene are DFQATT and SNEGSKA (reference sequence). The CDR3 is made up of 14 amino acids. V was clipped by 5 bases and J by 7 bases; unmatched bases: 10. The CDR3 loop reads CSAQLAGDRGEQYF. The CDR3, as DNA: TGCAGTGCTCAACTAGCGGGAGATCGGGGGGAGCAGTACTTC.

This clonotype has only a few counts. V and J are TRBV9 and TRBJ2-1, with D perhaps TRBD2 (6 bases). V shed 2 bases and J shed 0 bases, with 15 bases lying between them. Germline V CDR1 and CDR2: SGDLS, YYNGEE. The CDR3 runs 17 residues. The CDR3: CASSVTGTSSSYNEQFF. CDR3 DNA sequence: TGTGCCAGCAGCGTCACCGGGACTTCCAGCTCCTACAATGAGCAGTTCTTC.

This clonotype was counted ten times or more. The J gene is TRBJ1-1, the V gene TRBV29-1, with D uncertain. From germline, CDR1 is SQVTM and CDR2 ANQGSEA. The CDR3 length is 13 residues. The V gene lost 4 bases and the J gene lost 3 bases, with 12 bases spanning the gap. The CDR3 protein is CSVAGIGDTEAFF. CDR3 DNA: TGCAGCGTTGCTGGTATTGGGGACACTGAAGCTTTCTTT.

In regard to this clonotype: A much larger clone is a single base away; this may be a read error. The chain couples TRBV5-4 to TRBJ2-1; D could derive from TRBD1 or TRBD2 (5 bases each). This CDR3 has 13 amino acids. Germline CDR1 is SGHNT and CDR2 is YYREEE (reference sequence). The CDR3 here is CASGLGVLNEQFF. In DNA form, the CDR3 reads TGTGCCAGCGGCTTGGGGGTCCTCAATGAGCAGTTCTTC.

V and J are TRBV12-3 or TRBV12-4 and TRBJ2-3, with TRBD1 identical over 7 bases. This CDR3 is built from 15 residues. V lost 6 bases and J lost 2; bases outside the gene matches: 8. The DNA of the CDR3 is TGTGCCAGCAGCTCCCGGGACAGCCTCACAGATACGCAGTATTTT. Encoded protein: CASSSRDSLTDTQYF.

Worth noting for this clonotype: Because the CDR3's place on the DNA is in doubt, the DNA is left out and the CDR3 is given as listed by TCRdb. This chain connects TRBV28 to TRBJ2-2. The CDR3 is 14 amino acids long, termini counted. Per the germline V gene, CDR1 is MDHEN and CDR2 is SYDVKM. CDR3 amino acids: CASSLTLVTGSCFF.

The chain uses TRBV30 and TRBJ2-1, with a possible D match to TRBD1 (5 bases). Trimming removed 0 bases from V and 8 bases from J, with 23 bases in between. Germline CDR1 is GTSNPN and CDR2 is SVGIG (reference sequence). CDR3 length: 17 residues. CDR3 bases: TGTGCCTGGAGTGTAACCCTCCGGTTGGACACCCAGCATGAGCAGTTCTTC. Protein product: CAWSVTLRLDTQHEQFF.

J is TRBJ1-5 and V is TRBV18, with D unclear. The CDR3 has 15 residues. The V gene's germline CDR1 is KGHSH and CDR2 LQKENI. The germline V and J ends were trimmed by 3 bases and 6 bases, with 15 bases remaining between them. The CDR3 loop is CASSPAGIGSQPQHF. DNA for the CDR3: TGTGCCAGCTCACCGGCGGGGATAGGTAGTCAGCCCCAGCATTTT. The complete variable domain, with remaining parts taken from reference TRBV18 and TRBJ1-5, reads NAGVMQNPRHLVRRRGQEARLRCSPMKGHSHVYWYRQLPEEGLKFMVYLQKENIIDESGMPKERFSAEFPKEGPSILRIQQVVRGDSAAYFCASSPAGIGSQPQHFGDGTRLSIL.

The CDR3 spells CASSLGGSYNEKLFF. In DNA form, the CDR3 reads TGTGCCAGCAGTTTGGGAGGGTCCTATAATGAAAAACTGTTTTTT. The chain links TRBV12-3 or TRBV12-4 to TRBJ1-4; D not certain. Trimming removed 3 bases from V and 4 bases from J, with 12 bases in between. This CDR3 has 15 residues.

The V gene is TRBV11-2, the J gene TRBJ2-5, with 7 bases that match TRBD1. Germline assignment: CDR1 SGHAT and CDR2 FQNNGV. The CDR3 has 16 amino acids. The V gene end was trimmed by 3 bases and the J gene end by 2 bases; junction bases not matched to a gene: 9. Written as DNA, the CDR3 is TGTGCCAGCAGCTTGGGGCACAGGGGACGGCAAGAGACCCAGTACTTC. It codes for CASSLGHRGRQETQYF.

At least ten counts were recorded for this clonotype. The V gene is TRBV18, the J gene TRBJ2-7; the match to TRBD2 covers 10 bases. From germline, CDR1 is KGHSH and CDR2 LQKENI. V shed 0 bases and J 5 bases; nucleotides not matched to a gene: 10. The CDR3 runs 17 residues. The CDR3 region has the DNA TGTGCCAGCTCACCACCGCCCCGGAGCGGGAGGGCCCACGAGCAGTACTTC. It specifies CASSPPPRSGRAHEQYF.

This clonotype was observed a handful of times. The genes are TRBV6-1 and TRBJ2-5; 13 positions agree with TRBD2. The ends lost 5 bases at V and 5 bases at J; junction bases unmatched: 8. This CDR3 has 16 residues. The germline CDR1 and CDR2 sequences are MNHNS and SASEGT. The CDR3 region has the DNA TGTGCCAGCAGTACAAGACTAGCGGGAGGCCTCGAGACCCAGTACTTC. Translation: CASSTRLAGGLETQYF.

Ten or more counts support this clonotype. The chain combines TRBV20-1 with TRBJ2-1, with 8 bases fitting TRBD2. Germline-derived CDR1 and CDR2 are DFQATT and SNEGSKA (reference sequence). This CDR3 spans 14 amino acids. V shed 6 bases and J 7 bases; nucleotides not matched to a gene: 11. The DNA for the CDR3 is TGCAGTGCCGCGGAAGCGGGAGTTGGGAATGAGCAGTTCTTC. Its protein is CSAAEAGVGNEQFF.

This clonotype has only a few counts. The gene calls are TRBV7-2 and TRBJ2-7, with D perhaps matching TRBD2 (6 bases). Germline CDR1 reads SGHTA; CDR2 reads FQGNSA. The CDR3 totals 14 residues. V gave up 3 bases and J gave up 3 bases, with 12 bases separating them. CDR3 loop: CASSLRLASYEQYF. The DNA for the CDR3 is TGTGCCAGCAGCTTGCGCCTAGCGAGCTACGAGCAGTACTTC.

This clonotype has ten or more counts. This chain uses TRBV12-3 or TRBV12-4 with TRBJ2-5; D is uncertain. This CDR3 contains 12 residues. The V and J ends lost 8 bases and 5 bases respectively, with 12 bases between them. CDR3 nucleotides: TGTGCCAGCCGAGGTGGGATCGAGACCCAGTACTTC. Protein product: CASRGGIETQYF.

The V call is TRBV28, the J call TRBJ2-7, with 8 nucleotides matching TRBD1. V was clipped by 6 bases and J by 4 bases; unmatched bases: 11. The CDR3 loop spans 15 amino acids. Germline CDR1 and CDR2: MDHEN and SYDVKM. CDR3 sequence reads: CASRPSGTGGYEQYF. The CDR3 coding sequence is TGTGCCAGCAGACCCTCCGGGACAGGTGGGTACGAGCAGTACTTC.

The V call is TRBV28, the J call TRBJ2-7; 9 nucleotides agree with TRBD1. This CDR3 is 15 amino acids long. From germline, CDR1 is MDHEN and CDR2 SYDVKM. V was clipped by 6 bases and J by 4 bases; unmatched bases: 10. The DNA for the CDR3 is TGTGCCAGCAGCCCTCCCGGGACAGGGCTATACGAGCAGTACTTC. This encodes CASSPPGTGLYEQYF.

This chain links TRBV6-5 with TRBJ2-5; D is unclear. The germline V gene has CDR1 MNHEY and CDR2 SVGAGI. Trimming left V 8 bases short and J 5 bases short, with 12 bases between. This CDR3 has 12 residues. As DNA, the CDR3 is TGTGCCAGCGGCCCTCGCCGGGAGACCCAGTACTTC. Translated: CASGPRRETQYF.

The CDR3: CASSPLSGTGTDTQYF. CDR3 in DNA: TGTGCCAGCTCACCCCTTAGCGGGACGGGCACAGATACGCAGTATTTT. V gene TRBV18 combines with J gene TRBJ2-3, with TRBD2 identical over 8 bases. The germline CDR1 and CDR2 sequences are KGHSH and LQKENI. Trimming at V came to 3 bases and at J to 1 base, leaving 6 bases not matched to a gene. This CDR3 has 16 amino acids.

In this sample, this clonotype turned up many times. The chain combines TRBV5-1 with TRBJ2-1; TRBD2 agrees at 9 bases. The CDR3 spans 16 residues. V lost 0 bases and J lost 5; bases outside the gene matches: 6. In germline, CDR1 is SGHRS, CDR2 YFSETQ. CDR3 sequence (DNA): TGCGCCAGCAGCTTGGCTGTGCTAGCGGGGAACAATGAGCAGTTCTTC. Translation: CASSLAVLAGNNEQFF.

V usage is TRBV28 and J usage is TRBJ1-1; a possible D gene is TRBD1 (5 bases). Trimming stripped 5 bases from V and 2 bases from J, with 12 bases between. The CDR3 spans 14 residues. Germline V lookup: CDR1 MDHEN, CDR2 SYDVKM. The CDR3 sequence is CASSRPTVNTEAFF. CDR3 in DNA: TGTGCCAGCAGTCGCCCGACAGTTAACACTGAAGCTTTCTTT.

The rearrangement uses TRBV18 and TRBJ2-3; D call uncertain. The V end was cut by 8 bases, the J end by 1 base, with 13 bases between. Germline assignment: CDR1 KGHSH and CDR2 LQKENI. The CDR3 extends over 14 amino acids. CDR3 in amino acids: CASTSVLRTDTQYF. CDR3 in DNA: TGTGCCAGCACTTCAGTCCTGCGCACAGATACGCAGTATTTT.